The 2 T cell receptor beta chains given below trace back to one sample, sequenced in a study of blood T cell repertoires in COVID-19. Sequencing was performed with immunoSEQ multiplex PCR; in TCRdb, only in-frame clones are kept and a portion is missing. The profile shows about 190,000 clones, 90% of them singletons. Sequences were obtained from peripheral blood. All receptors come from a man in his fifties with acute or convalescent COVID-19.

The chain employs TRBV30 and TRBJ1-3; D is perhaps TRBD1 (6 bases). This CDR3 is built from 15 residues. V lost 3 bases, J lost 4 bases, and 16 bases lay in between. From germline, CDR1 is GTSNPN and CDR2 SVGIG (reference sequence). In DNA, the CDR3 is TGTGCCTGGAGCACAGGGAAAAACCTGGGAAACACCATATATTTT. Protein sequence: CAWSTGKNLGNTIYF.

The rearrangement uses TRBV11-2 and TRBJ2-1; TRBD2 aligns across 13 bases. Trimming took 1 base from V and 8 from J; bases not matched to a gene: 14. Germline V CDR1 and CDR2: SGHAT, FQNNGV. The CDR3 sequence is 19 residues long. In DNA form, the CDR3 reads TGTGCCAGCAGCTTAGTTCGAATACCTACTAGCGGGAGGGCCTATGAGCAGTTCTTC. Its protein is CASSLVRIPTSGRAYEQFF.